This T cell receptor beta chain came from a study of T cell responses to AZD1222 COVID-19 vaccine. A word on this clone: Its antigen remains unknown.

The study, taken as a whole, reports: A rise in Spike-specific TCR breadth and depth followed two AZD1222 doses. Baseline serology detected seropositivity in only six AZD1222 recipients. The repertoires were collected only after the peak T cell response. It should be noted that donors were predominantly white British and more often female, and clonal diversity was possibly underestimated.

Per germline, CDR1 MNHNS and CDR2 SASEGT. This CDR3 comprises 14 residues. Deletions cut 3 bases from V and 1 base from J, with 9 bases between. Profiled with immunoSEQ multiplex PCR; TCRdb holds only in-frame clones, not every one. The repertoire holds 75,000 to 85,000 clones, with 90% as singletons. The J gene is TRBJ1-1, the V gene TRBV6-1; no clear D gene. The source material was peripheral blood, sampled on day 0 of AZD1222 vaccination. The receptor comes from an adult in good health. The CDR3 loop reads CASSDGAGNTEAFF. CDR3 DNA: TGTGCCAGCAGTGATGGAGCGGGGAACACTGAAGCTTTCTTT.